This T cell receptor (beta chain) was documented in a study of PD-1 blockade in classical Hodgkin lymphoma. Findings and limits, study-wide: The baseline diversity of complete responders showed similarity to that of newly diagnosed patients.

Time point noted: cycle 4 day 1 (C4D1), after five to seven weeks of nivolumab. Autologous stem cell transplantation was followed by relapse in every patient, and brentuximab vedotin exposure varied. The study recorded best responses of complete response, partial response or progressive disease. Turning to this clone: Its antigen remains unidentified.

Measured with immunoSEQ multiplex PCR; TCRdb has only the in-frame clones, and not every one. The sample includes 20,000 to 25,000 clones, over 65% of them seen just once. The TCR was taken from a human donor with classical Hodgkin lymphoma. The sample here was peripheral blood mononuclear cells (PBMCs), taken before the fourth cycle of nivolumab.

The CDR3 DNA is TGTGCCAGCAGCTTAGGGGGACTAGCGGACGAGCAGTACTTC. Its translation is CASSLGGLADEQYF. The J gene is TRBJ2-7, the V gene TRBV7-2; 11 nucleotides agree with TRBD2. CDR3 length equals 14 residues. The trim removed 1 base at V and 5 bases at J, leaving 1 base unmatched. Germline V lookup: CDR1 SGHTA, CDR2 FQGNSA.